This TCR beta chain was profiled in a study of control samples from healthy donors and cancer patients. V shed 2 bases and J 3 bases; nucleotides not matched to a gene: 6. Germline assignment: CDR1 SGHDN and CDR2 FVKESK. CDR3 length: 15 amino acids. Some clones are missing from TCRdb's copy, which holds only in-frame ones; the method was immunoSEQ multiplex PCR. The sample comprises roughly 90,000 clones, more than 85% of which are singletons, and roughly 1.5% rests with the top ten. The rearrangement joins TRBV14 to TRBJ2-7; 8 bases line up with TRBD2. The TCR was taken from a woman aged 30 to 39 in good health. The specimen sequenced was blood. CDR3 amino acids: CASSQYLGLVYEQYF. The CDR3, as DNA: TGTGCCAGCAGCCAATATCTGGGACTAGTCTACGAGCAGTACTTC.